This TCR beta chain came from a study of a mutant IDH1 vaccine in newly diagnosed glioma. Study-wide context: Earlier therapy was either radiotherapy, temozolomide, or both, and most got both.

Germline CDR1 SGHNT, CDR2 YYREEE (reference sequence). The ends were cut back, 1 base at V and 2 bases at J, with 14 bases in the middle. The CDR3 loop spans 16 amino acids. Findings of the study overall: Evidence of vaccine-induced immune responses was documented in about 93% of patients. Pseudoprogression apparently tracked independently of changes in top peripheral T cell clonotypes.

Indicated time point: week 35, safety follow-up. Doses of 300 ug of mutant IDH1 20-mer peptide were given with topical imiquimod. Each donor presented with a new WHO grade 3 or 4 astrocytoma that tested IDH1-mutant and showed ATRX loss. Clones were read by immunoSEQ multiplex PCR, and TCRdb kept only the in-frame ones, dropping some. The data show tens of thousands of clones, 81% seen once. In the case of this clone: Antigen: not known.

This sequence was found in a middle-aged woman with glioma. Some clones in this sample may be carry-over from other donors' samples. The chain combines TRBV5-4 with TRBJ2-3; D is perhaps TRBD2 (7 bases). Sequenced here: PBMCs, sampled from a glioma patient whose treatment included an IDH1 peptide vaccine. The CDR3 coding sequence is TGTGCCAGCAGCTTGAAGGGCGGGGGCCCCACAGATACGCAGTATTTT. Encoded protein: CASSLKGGGPTDTQYF.